This TCR beta chain was found in a study of blood T cell repertoires in COVID-19. This CDR3 is built from 11 residues. Per the germline V gene, CDR1 is SQVTM and CDR2 is ANQGSEA. V lost 3 bases to trimming and J lost 6 bases, with 8 bases between them. Here immunoSEQ multiplex PCR was the method, and the copy in TCRdb shows in-frame clones only, minus some. The repertoire has about 81,000 clones, 82% of them found once; the top ten carry approximately 7%. Material: peripheral blood. This receptor was identified in a human donor in a cohort sampled during active COVID-19. The chain links TRBV29-1 to TRBJ1-2; D is unclear. CDR3 residues: CSVERDNGYTF. The CDR3, as DNA: TGCAGCGTTGAGAGGGATAATGGCTACACCTTC. The full variable domain, completed using reference TRBV29-1 and TRBJ1-2, is SAVISQKPSRDICQRGTSLTIQCQVDSQVTMMFWYRQQPGQSLTLIATANQGSEATYESGFVIDKFPISRPNLTFSTLTVSNMSPEDSSIYLCSVERDNGYTFGSGTRLTVV.